The present T cell receptor (beta chain) was sequenced within a study of beta chain features in type 1 diabetes. Study-wide context: Age, gender and cell yields were alike across patients and healthy donors.

The collection from each donor was one heparinised blood draw averaging around 0.11 L. Sorting based on CD45RO/CCR7/CD25/CD127/CD95/CD27 separated CD4+ naive, central memory, regulatory and stem cell-like memory cells. Every sorted population was more than 95% pure. In this sample, this clone turned up a few times. What it recognizes is unknown. As every portion of the isolated RNA was reverse transcribed, the sequencing read expressed TCRB transcripts. Sequenced by immunoSEQ multiplex PCR; TCRdb stores in-frame clones only, minus some. The sample carries roughly 700,000 clones, about an eighth recorded once. Study-wide results and limits: TCRB CDR3 length was moderately but significantly reduced in all four CD4+ subsets of Type 1 diabetes patients.

The sample comprised naive CD4+ T cells from blood. The sequence was obtained from a man between 18 and 35 years old with type 1 diabetes.

The DNA of the CDR3 is TGTGCCAGCAGCCGACAGGCCTCTGGAAACACCATATATTTT. Translated: CASSRQASGNTIYF. V and J are TRBV6-5 and TRBJ1-3; TRBD1 might be the D (6 bases). Deletions cut 6 bases from V and 0 bases from J, with 9 bases between. Germline V gives CDR1 MNHEY, CDR2 SVGAGI. The CDR3 sequence is 14 residues long.